The source of this T cell receptor (beta chain) is a study of blood T cells in healthy people across ages. Study results and caveats: Higher naive T cell percentage went strongly together with higher TCR beta diversity. When one million T cells were used, diversity estimates were thought to be underestimates.

Researchers report isolating at least 7 million PBMCs per sample. Details on this clonotype: No antigen is known for it.

The CDR3 has 15 amino acids. The V gene end was trimmed by 3 bases and the J gene end by 8 bases; junction bases not matched to a gene: 7. Germline loops: CDR1 LGHNA, CDR2 YSLEER. A second roughly 6 to 12 cycle PCR used barcoded and J-beta primers. Each of the cDNA molecules was tagged by a template-switch adaptor with 12 random nucleotides. TCRdb re-analysed the 5' RACE reads in MiXCR, keeping a single row per CDR3 protein. The table includes 850,000 to 1,000,000 distinct CDR3 sequences, just over 50% detected once. Source material: blood. The sequence derives from a woman aged 55-69 years in good health. This chain connects TRBV4-3 to TRBJ2-1; 10 bases align to TRBD1. The CDR3 sequence: CASSHGTGTGDEQFF. The CDR3 nucleotides read TGCGCCAGCAGCCACGGGACCGGGACAGGGGATGAGCAGTTCTTC.